The rows below give T cell receptor beta chains drawn from one sample of a study of T cell repertoires in cytomegalovirus infection. Their target antigens are unknown. One entry per CDR3 protein, called by TCRdb with MiXCR from the reads. The table has 340,000 or so distinct CDR3 sequences, approximately 25% seen once. Sample: cultured PBMCs, taken from culture after CMV antigen stimulation. These receptors came from a human donor in good health (CMV status not recorded). Some clones in this sample may be carry-over from other donors' samples. CDR3s include the opening cysteine and the closing phenylalanine or tryptophan. A D gene is named only where the DNA matches it firmly. Rows may omit the clone size; those that give it use once, few, many or a size class.

CDR3 protein: CATSQLSAHTGELFF; CDR3 DNA: TGTGCCACCAGTCAACTCAGCGCCCACACCGGGGAGCTGTTTTTT; J gene: TRBJ2-2; V gene: TRBV24-1; D gene: -; clone size: -
CDR3 protein: CASSPLGQGAISGSQDF; CDR3 DNA: TGTGCCAGCAGCCCCCTGGGACAGGGGGCTATTAGCGGGAGCCAGGACTTC; J gene: TRBJ2-5; V gene: TRBV5-4; D gene: TRBD1; clone size: -
CDR3 protein: CASSVGPSGSDNEQFF; CDR3 DNA: TGTGCCAGCAGCGTAGGTCCCAGCGGGAGCGACAATGAGCAGTTCTTC; J gene: TRBJ2-1; V gene: TRBV9; D gene: TRBD2; clone size: -
CDR3 protein: CASSIGFGKNIQYF; CDR3 DNA: TGTGCCAGTAGTATCGGCTTTGGCAAAAACATTCAGTACTTC; J gene: TRBJ2-4; V gene: TRBV19; D gene: -; clone size: few
CDR3 protein: CASSRLPGLELQYF; CDR3 DNA: TGTGCCAGCAGCCGATTACCGGGACTAGAATTACAGTATTTT; J gene: TRBJ2-3; V gene: TRBV7-2; D gene: TRBD2; clone size: few
CDR3 protein: CSVGQGASEKLFF; CDR3 DNA: TGCAGCGTAGGACAGGGGGCTAGTGAAAAACTGTTTTTT; J gene: TRBJ1-4; V gene: TRBV29-1; D gene: TRBD1; clone size: many
CDR3 protein: CASSSATSGSTDTQYF; CDR3 DNA: TGTGCCAGTAGTAGCGCGACTAGCGGGAGCACAGATACGCAGTATTTT; J gene: TRBJ2-3; V gene: TRBV19; D gene: TRBD2; clone size: -
CDR3 protein: CASSQEFMGQYGYTF; CDR3 DNA: TGTGCCAGCAGCCAAGAGTTTATGGGACAGTATGGCTACACCTTC; J gene: TRBJ1-2; V gene: TRBV14; D gene: TRBD1; clone size: few
CDR3 protein: CASSPGIGGSNQPQHF; CDR3 DNA: TGTGCCAGCAGCCCGGGAATAGGGGGCAGCAATCAGCCCCAGCATTTT; J gene: TRBJ1-5; V gene: TRBV6-2/TRBV6-3; D gene: TRBD1; clone size: -
CDR3 protein: CASSSGTSSNEQFF; CDR3 DNA: TGCGCCAGCAGCTCCGGGACTAGCAGCAATGAGCAGTTCTTC; J gene: TRBJ2-1; V gene: TRBV5-1; D gene: TRBD2; clone size: -
CDR3 protein: CASSSKSGRARETQYF; CDR3 DNA: TGTGCCAGCAGTTCCAAGAGCGGGAGGGCCCGGGAGACCCAGTACTTC; J gene: TRBJ2-5; V gene: TRBV27; D gene: TRBD2; clone size: many
CDR3 protein: CASSWNREREQYF; CDR3 DNA: TGTGCCAGCAGTTGGAACAGGGAAAGAGAGCAGTACTTC; J gene: TRBJ2-7; V gene: TRBV12-3/TRBV12-4; D gene: -; clone size: -
CDR3 protein: CASSQEGWSVFQFF; CDR3 DNA: TGCGCCAGCAGCCAAGAGGGTTGGAGCGTCTTTCAGTTCTTC; J gene: TRBJ2-1; V gene: TRBV4-1; D gene: -; clone size: once
CDR3 protein: CAIRGAKTSTDTQYF; CDR3 DNA: TGTGCCATCAGGGGTGCGAAAACTAGCACAGATACGCAGTATTTT; J gene: TRBJ2-3; V gene: TRBV10-3; D gene: -; clone size: -
CDR3 protein: CASSPTSGGSYEQYF; CDR3 DNA: TGCGCCAGCAGCCCAACTAGCGGAGGTTCCTACGAGCAGTACTTC; J gene: TRBJ2-7; V gene: TRBV4-3; D gene: TRBD2; clone size: -
CDR3 protein: CASSIPGGSSYNEQFF; CDR3 DNA: TGTGCCAGCAGTATCCCGGGAGGGAGCTCCTACAATGAGCAGTTCTTC; J gene: TRBJ2-1; V gene: TRBV7-2; D gene: TRBD2; clone size: few
CDR3 protein: CASSYGVATKYNEQFF; CDR3 DNA: TGTGCCAGCAGTTACGGGGTAGCTACTAAGTACAATGAGCAGTTCTTC; J gene: TRBJ2-1; V gene: TRBV6-2/TRBV6-3; D gene: -; clone size: -
CDR3 protein: CAWSDQLALKNADTQYF; CDR3 DNA: TGTGCCTGGAGTGACCAACTAGCGCTGAAGAACGCAGATACGCAGTATTTT; J gene: TRBJ2-3; V gene: TRBV30; D gene: TRBD2; clone size: few
CDR3 protein: CASSMGLLPNTGELFF; CDR3 DNA: TGTGCCAGTAGTATGGGACTACTCCCTAACACCGGGGAGCTGTTTTTT; J gene: TRBJ2-2; V gene: TRBV19; D gene: TRBD2; clone size: few
CDR3 protein: CASKVDREDQPQHF; CDR3 DNA: TGTGCCAGCAAAGTGGACAGGGAGGATCAGCCCCAGCATTTT; J gene: TRBJ1-5; V gene: TRBV12-3/TRBV12-4; D gene: TRBD1; clone size: -
CDR3 protein: CASRAQGNNYEQYF; CDR3 DNA: TGTGCCAGCAGGGCCCAGGGAAATAACTACGAGCAGTACTTC; J gene: TRBJ2-7; V gene: TRBV6-1; D gene: -; clone size: many
CDR3 protein: CASSYRAIPRNEQFF; CDR3 DNA: TGTGCCAGCAGTTACCGAGCGATCCCACGCAATGAGCAGTTCTTC; J gene: TRBJ2-1; V gene: TRBV6-5; D gene: -; clone size: -
CDR3 protein: CASSEFTLDTDTQYF; CDR3 DNA: TGTGCCAGCAGTGAATTTACCTTAGATACAGATACGCAGTATTTT; J gene: TRBJ2-3; V gene: TRBV7-9; D gene: -; clone size: few
CDR3 protein: CSASRATGGGRGQPQHF; CDR3 DNA: TGCAGTGCTAGTCGCGCGACAGGGGGCGGCAGGGGTCAGCCCCAGCATTTT; J gene: TRBJ1-5; V gene: TRBV20-1; D gene: TRBD1; clone size: -
CDR3 protein: CAWSWGINQPQHF; CDR3 DNA: TGTGCCTGGAGCTGGGGGATCAATCAGCCCCAGCATTTT; J gene: TRBJ1-5; V gene: TRBV30; D gene: -; clone size: many
CDR3 protein: CASSVGGSEQYF; CDR3 DNA: TGTGCCAGCAGCGTTGGCGGTTCCGAGCAGTACTTC; J gene: TRBJ2-7; V gene: TRBV9; D gene: -; clone size: -
CDR3 protein: CASSRTSDNNEQFF; CDR3 DNA: TGTGCCAGCTCACGGACTAGCGACAACAATGAGCAGTTCTTC; J gene: TRBJ2-1; V gene: TRBV7-2; D gene: TRBD2; clone size: many
CDR3 protein: CASSSGTRGPTGELFF; CDR3 DNA: TGTGCCAGCAGTTCGGGGACCCGGGGCCCAACCGGGGAGCTGTTTTTT; J gene: TRBJ2-2; V gene: TRBV12-3/TRBV12-4; D gene: -; clone size: -
CDR3 protein: CASSQLGGSPETQYF; CDR3 DNA: TGCGCCAGCAGCCAATTAGGGGGCTCCCCCGAGACCCAGTACTTC; J gene: TRBJ2-5; V gene: TRBV4-1; D gene: TRBD1; clone size: -
CDR3 protein: CASSLERVWYNEQFF; CDR3 DNA: TGTGCCAGCAGCCTCGAGCGGGTTTGGTATAATGAGCAGTTCTTC; J gene: TRBJ2-1; V gene: TRBV5-6; D gene: -; clone size: few
CDR3 protein: CASSLDTGPDTQYF; CDR3 DNA: TGTGCCAGCAGCTTAGATACTGGGCCAGATACGCAGTATTTT; J gene: TRBJ2-3; V gene: TRBV7-9; D gene: -; clone size: -
CDR3 protein: CASSRGASGRGEQFF; CDR3 DNA: TGTGCCAGCAGCCGTGGGGCTAGCGGGAGGGGTGAGCAGTTCTTC; J gene: TRBJ2-1; V gene: TRBV7-2; D gene: TRBD2; clone size: many
CDR3 protein: CSASRLVNEKLFF; CDR3 DNA: TGCAGCGCCTCAAGACTGGTCAATGAAAAACTGTTTTTT; J gene: TRBJ1-4; V gene: TRBV29-1; D gene: -; clone size: -